Listed here are 26 T cell receptor beta chains from one sample, sequenced in a study of blood T cells in healthy people across ages. Alongside a J-beta primer mix, a sample-barcoded 5' primer served in a second PCR lasting about 7 to 11 cycles. TCRdb reprocessed the 5' RACE reads via MiXCR and lists one record per CDR3 protein. The sample yields 500,000 to 650,000 distinct CDR3 sequences, roughly a quarter seen once. These same records also appear under a second study, on T cells of mothers and their children.

The sample was blood. These receptors came from a boy aged 2-15 years in good health.

The V gene is TRBV6-2 or TRBV6-3, the J gene TRBJ2-5, with D perhaps TRBD2 (5 bases). Germline assignment: CDR1 MNHEY and CDR2 SVGEGT. Between the trimmed V and J ends, which lost 2 bases and 4 bases, there was a span of 8 bases. The CDR3 runs to 13 residues. The CDR3 DNA sequence: TGTGCCAGCAGTTACGGGAGCGCAGAGACCCAGTACTTC. Translation gives CASSYGSAETQYF.

This clonotype was counted only a few times. The genes are TRBV9 and TRBJ1-2; no reliable D call. Germline CDR1 and CDR2: SGDLS and YYNGEE. The CDR3 has 15 amino acids. Trimming left V 0 bases short and J 5 bases short, with 14 bases between. CDR3 bases: TGTGCCAGCAGCGTAGAGCCATCCTCTATATATGGCTACACCTTC. Its translation: CASSVEPSSIYGYTF.

This chain uses TRBV7-6 with TRBJ2-5; TRBD2 might be the D (5 bases). The tail of the sequence fits TRBJ2-7 better, so the J call may be wrong. The germline CDR1 and CDR2 sequences are SGHVS and FNYEAQ. The CDR3 consists of 15 residues. The CDR3 here is CASSLLSDSVGEQYF. The DNA for the CDR3 is TGTGCCAGCAGCTTATTGTCGGACTCTGTCGGCGAGCAGTACTTC.

This clonotype was seen at least ten times. CDR3: CASSVAQRTDTQYF. CDR3 bases: TGTGCCAGCAGCGTAGCTCAAAGGACAGATACGCAGTATTTT. The chain recombines TRBV9 with TRBJ2-3, with D hard to call. Per germline, CDR1 SGDLS and CDR2 YYNGEE. The CDR3 is made up of 14 amino acids. With 0 bases removed from V and 3 bases from J, the gap between germline ends came to 8 bases.

The V call is TRBV6-4, the J call TRBJ2-1; 8 positions agree with TRBD2. CDR1 MRHNA and CDR2 SNTAGT come from the germline V gene. With V trimmed by 3 bases and J by 7 bases, 8 bases remained unmatched. The CDR3 is 15 residues long. CDR3 DNA sequence: TGTGCCAGCAGTGAAGAGGCGGGGGGCGAGAATGAGCAGTTCTTC. Translated, it gives CASSEEAGGENEQFF.

This clonotype was recorded many times. V usage is TRBV2 and J usage is TRBJ1-2; D remains ambiguous. The CDR3 contains 16 residues. V was shortened by 5 bases and J by 2 bases, with 18 bases between the two germline ends. Germline values: CDR1 SNHLY, CDR2 FYNNEI. Here the CDR3 reads CASSPTPRRPNYGYTF. As DNA, the CDR3 is TGTGCCAGCAGTCCAACCCCCCGGCGCCCGAACTATGGCTACACCTTC.

In its sample, this clonotype was seen once. DNA of the CDR3: TGCAGTGCTAGAGCCCCGGACTATGGCTACACCTTC. Amino acid sequence: CSARAPDYGYTF. This chain joins TRBV20-1 and TRBJ1-2, with D unresolved. V gave up 1 base and J gave up 3 bases, with 6 bases separating them. CDR1 is DFQATT and CDR2 is SNEGSKA in the germline V gene (reference sequence). The CDR3 sequence is 12 residues long.

The chain joins TRBV7-2 to TRBJ2-1, with D tentatively TRBD1 (5 bases). The J call may be incorrect, as the DNA end agrees better with TRBJ2-7. The CDR3 is made up of 13 amino acids. CDR1 is SGHTA, CDR2 FQGNSA, per germline. This CDR3 reads CASSLPFQGEQYF. CDR3 DNA sequence: TGTGCCAGCAGCTTACCTTTCCAGGGCGAGCAGTACTTC.

The J gene is TRBJ2-3, the V gene TRBV6-5; 8 bases are a match to TRBD2. Germline V gene sequence: CDR1 MNHEY, CDR2 SVGAGI. The CDR3 is 14 residues long. The junction had 7 bases not matched to a gene; V was cut back by 4 bases and J by 7 bases. The CDR3 is CASSSGLGPYTQYF. The CDR3 nucleotides read TGTGCCAGCAGTTCGGGACTAGGGCCCTATACGCAGTATTTT.

This clonotype was seen only a few times. The chain combines TRBV9 with TRBJ2-3; D uncertain. V was cut by 3 bases and J by 2 bases, with 4 bases left in between. The CDR3 is made up of 12 amino acids. Germline CDR1 is SGDLS and CDR2 is YYNGEE. The CDR3 nucleotides are TGTGCCAGCAGCGCCAACACAGATACGCAGTATTTT. Translating gives CASSANTDTQYF.

The chain couples TRBV20-1 to TRBJ2-3; D is possibly TRBD2 (5 bases). Per the germline V gene, CDR1 is DFQATT and CDR2 is SNEGSKA (reference sequence). Trimming removed 3 bases from V and 1 base from J, with 17 bases in between. The CDR3 is made up of 16 amino acids. DNA of the CDR3: TGCAGTGCTAGGATTCTACTAGTCCCGGGCACAGATACGCAGTATTTT. It encodes CSARILLVPGTDTQYF.

This clonotype was seen more than once but under ten times. The V gene is TRBV9, the J gene TRBJ2-3; TRBD2 agrees at 15 bases. The length of the CDR3 is 19 residues. V lost 0 bases, J lost 5 bases, and 10 bases stayed unmatched. CDR1 SGDLS and CDR2 YYNGEE come from the germline V gene. The DNA for the CDR3 is TGTGCCAGCAGCGTAGAGGGTGGGACTAGCGGGAGGCCGGGAGATACGCAGTATTTT. Translation gives CASSVEGGTSGRPGDTQYF.

The V call is TRBV5-1, the J call TRBJ2-2; D is unclear. CDR3 length: 14 residues. Germline V gene lookup returns CDR1 SGHRS and CDR2 YFSETQ. Trimming cost V 3 bases and J 4 bases, with 10 bases left between them. The CDR3 coding sequence is TGCGCCAGCAGCTCCCCAGCAGGCACCGGGGAGCTGTTTTTT. Its translation: CASSSPAGTGELFF.

The gene calls are TRBV14 and TRBJ2-7; no clear D. The better agreement between TRBJ2-1 and the DNA end casts doubt on the J call. The CDR3 has 12 amino acids. Germline V gene sequence: CDR1 SGHDN, CDR2 FVKESK. The CDR3 loop is CASSRPVSEQFF. The CDR3 nucleotides are TGTGCCAGCAGCCGACCGGTATCTGAGCAGTTCTTC.

This clonotype occurred a few times. The rearrangement joins TRBV3-1 to TRBJ1-1, with D perhaps TRBD1 (6 bases). The germline CDR1 and CDR2 sequences are LGHDT and YNNKEL (reference sequence). This CDR3 is built from 12 residues. The germline V and J ends were trimmed by 8 bases and 6 bases, with 13 bases remaining between them. The CDR3 reads CASGSKGAEAFF. CDR3 DNA sequence: TGTGCCAGCGGGAGCAAGGGGGCTGAAGCTTTCTTT.

This chain connects TRBV4-3 to TRBJ2-5; tentatively, D is TRBD2 (5 bases). The ends were cut back, 1 base at V and 1 base at J, with 16 bases in the middle. This CDR3 comprises 17 residues. CDR1 LGHNA and CDR2 YSLEER come from the germline V gene. Written as DNA, the CDR3 is TGCGCCAGCAGCCAAGGACGCCGGGATAGGTTCCAAGAGACCCAGTACTTC. It translates to CASSQGRRDRFQETQYF.

This clonotype was detected a few times. The V gene is TRBV20-1, the J gene TRBJ2-1; D is unresolved. The V gene lost 6 bases and the J gene lost 3 bases, with 9 bases spanning the gap. The CDR3 covers 12 residues. Germline loops: CDR1 DFQATT, CDR2 SNEGSKA (reference sequence). In DNA, the CDR3 is TGCAGTGCAATCACCGACTACAATGAGCAGTTCTTC. As protein: CSAITDYNEQFF.

The V and J genes are TRBV6-5 and TRBJ2-6; no clear D. Per the germline V gene, CDR1 is MNHEY and CDR2 is SVGAGI. The CDR3 covers 17 residues. V was pared by 6 bases and J by 0 bases, with 15 bases between. CDR3 coding DNA: TGTGCCAGCAGCCGCCCCTCCTATGCCTCTGGGGCCAACGTCCTGACTTTC. This translates into CASSRPSYASGANVLTF.

The rearrangement joins TRBV6-2 or TRBV6-3 to TRBJ2-3; D possibly corresponds to TRBD1 (6 bases). The CDR3 sequence is 12 residues long. Per the germline V gene, CDR1 is MNHEY and CDR2 is SVGEGT. V was trimmed by 10 bases and J by 5 bases, leaving 13 bases between them. In nucleotides, the CDR3 is TGTGCCACCCAGGGGCAGGGAGATACGCAGTATTTT. Translation gives CATQGQGDTQYF.

V and J are TRBV12-3 or TRBV12-4 and TRBJ2-7; 10 bases line up with TRBD1. The V and J ends lost 5 bases and 10 bases, in that order; junction bases with no gene match: 11. The CDR3 totals 14 residues. The CDR3 region is CASSARDRGPTQYF. As DNA, the CDR3 is TGTGCCAGCAGTGCTCGGGACAGGGGCCCTACCCAGTACTTC.

This rearrangement joins TRBV15 to TRBJ2-2; 10 bases match TRBD2. Germline CDR1 and CDR2: LNHNV and YYDKDF (reference sequence). The CDR3 totals 14 residues. After removal of 8 bases from V and 6 bases from J, the junction contained 6 bases not matched to a gene. The CDR3 bases are TGTGCCACCTCCAGCGGGAGGGCCTCCGGGGAGCTGTTTTTT. This translates into CATSSGRASGELFF. The full variable domain, rest sourced from reference TRBV15 and TRBJ2-2, is DAMVIQNPRYQVTQFGKPVTLSCSQTLNHNVMYWYQQKSSQAPKLLFHYYDKDFNNEADTPDNFQSRRPNTSFCFLDIRSPGLGDTAMYLCATSSGRASGELFFGEGSRLTVL.

In its sample, this clonotype was seen a few times. The J gene is TRBJ2-6, the V gene TRBV6-2 or TRBV6-3, with TRBD1 as a possible D gene (6 bases). Germline V gene sequence: CDR1 MNHEY, CDR2 SVGEGT. V was shortened by 6 bases and J by 0 bases, with 9 bases between the two germline ends. The CDR3 covers 15 residues. CDR3 bases: TGTGCCAGCAGGCCACAGGGCTCTGGGGCCAACGTCCTGACTTTC. Amino acids: CASRPQGSGANVLTF.

The chain recombines TRBV3-1 with TRBJ1-2; 9 nucleotides line up with TRBD1. With V trimmed by 2 bases and J by 5 bases, 3 bases remained unmatched. Per the germline V gene, CDR1 is LGHDT and CDR2 is YNNKEL (reference sequence). This CDR3 region has 14 residues. This chain's CDR3 is CASSQSGTGYGYTF. As DNA, the CDR3 is TGTGCCAGCAGCCAATCCGGGACAGGGTATGGCTACACCTTC.

This clonotype was counted a few times. The gene calls are TRBV21-1 and TRBJ2-1; TRBD1 is the table's D call, not checked against the DNA. TRBV21-1 is a pseudogene segment. This CDR3 has 11 amino acids. CDR3 DNA sequence: TGTGCCAGCAGGACGGGAAATGAGCAGTTCTTC. Translated, it gives CASRTGNEQFF.

Comment on this clonotype: The final CDR3 position lacks the conserved phenylalanine or tryptophan, pointing to a likely read error. CDR3: CASRQGQGVEKLFS. The CDR3 DNA sequence: TGTGCCAGCAGACAGGGACAGGGCGTAGAAAAACTGTTTTCT. The genes are TRBV2 and TRBJ1-4; 9 bases are a match to TRBD1. The CDR3 has 14 residues. With V trimmed by 6 bases and J by 8 bases, 7 bases remained unmatched. Germline CDR1 reads SNHLY; CDR2 reads FYNNEI.

J is TRBJ1-2 and V is TRBV4-3; D unclear. The germline CDR1 and CDR2 sequences are LGHNA and YSLEER. The V end was cut by 3 bases, the J end by 2 bases, with 10 bases between. This CDR3 spans 14 amino acids. CDR3 sequence: CASSHNGENYGYTF. CDR3 nucleotide sequence: TGCGCCAGCAGCCACAACGGGGAGAACTATGGCTACACCTTC.